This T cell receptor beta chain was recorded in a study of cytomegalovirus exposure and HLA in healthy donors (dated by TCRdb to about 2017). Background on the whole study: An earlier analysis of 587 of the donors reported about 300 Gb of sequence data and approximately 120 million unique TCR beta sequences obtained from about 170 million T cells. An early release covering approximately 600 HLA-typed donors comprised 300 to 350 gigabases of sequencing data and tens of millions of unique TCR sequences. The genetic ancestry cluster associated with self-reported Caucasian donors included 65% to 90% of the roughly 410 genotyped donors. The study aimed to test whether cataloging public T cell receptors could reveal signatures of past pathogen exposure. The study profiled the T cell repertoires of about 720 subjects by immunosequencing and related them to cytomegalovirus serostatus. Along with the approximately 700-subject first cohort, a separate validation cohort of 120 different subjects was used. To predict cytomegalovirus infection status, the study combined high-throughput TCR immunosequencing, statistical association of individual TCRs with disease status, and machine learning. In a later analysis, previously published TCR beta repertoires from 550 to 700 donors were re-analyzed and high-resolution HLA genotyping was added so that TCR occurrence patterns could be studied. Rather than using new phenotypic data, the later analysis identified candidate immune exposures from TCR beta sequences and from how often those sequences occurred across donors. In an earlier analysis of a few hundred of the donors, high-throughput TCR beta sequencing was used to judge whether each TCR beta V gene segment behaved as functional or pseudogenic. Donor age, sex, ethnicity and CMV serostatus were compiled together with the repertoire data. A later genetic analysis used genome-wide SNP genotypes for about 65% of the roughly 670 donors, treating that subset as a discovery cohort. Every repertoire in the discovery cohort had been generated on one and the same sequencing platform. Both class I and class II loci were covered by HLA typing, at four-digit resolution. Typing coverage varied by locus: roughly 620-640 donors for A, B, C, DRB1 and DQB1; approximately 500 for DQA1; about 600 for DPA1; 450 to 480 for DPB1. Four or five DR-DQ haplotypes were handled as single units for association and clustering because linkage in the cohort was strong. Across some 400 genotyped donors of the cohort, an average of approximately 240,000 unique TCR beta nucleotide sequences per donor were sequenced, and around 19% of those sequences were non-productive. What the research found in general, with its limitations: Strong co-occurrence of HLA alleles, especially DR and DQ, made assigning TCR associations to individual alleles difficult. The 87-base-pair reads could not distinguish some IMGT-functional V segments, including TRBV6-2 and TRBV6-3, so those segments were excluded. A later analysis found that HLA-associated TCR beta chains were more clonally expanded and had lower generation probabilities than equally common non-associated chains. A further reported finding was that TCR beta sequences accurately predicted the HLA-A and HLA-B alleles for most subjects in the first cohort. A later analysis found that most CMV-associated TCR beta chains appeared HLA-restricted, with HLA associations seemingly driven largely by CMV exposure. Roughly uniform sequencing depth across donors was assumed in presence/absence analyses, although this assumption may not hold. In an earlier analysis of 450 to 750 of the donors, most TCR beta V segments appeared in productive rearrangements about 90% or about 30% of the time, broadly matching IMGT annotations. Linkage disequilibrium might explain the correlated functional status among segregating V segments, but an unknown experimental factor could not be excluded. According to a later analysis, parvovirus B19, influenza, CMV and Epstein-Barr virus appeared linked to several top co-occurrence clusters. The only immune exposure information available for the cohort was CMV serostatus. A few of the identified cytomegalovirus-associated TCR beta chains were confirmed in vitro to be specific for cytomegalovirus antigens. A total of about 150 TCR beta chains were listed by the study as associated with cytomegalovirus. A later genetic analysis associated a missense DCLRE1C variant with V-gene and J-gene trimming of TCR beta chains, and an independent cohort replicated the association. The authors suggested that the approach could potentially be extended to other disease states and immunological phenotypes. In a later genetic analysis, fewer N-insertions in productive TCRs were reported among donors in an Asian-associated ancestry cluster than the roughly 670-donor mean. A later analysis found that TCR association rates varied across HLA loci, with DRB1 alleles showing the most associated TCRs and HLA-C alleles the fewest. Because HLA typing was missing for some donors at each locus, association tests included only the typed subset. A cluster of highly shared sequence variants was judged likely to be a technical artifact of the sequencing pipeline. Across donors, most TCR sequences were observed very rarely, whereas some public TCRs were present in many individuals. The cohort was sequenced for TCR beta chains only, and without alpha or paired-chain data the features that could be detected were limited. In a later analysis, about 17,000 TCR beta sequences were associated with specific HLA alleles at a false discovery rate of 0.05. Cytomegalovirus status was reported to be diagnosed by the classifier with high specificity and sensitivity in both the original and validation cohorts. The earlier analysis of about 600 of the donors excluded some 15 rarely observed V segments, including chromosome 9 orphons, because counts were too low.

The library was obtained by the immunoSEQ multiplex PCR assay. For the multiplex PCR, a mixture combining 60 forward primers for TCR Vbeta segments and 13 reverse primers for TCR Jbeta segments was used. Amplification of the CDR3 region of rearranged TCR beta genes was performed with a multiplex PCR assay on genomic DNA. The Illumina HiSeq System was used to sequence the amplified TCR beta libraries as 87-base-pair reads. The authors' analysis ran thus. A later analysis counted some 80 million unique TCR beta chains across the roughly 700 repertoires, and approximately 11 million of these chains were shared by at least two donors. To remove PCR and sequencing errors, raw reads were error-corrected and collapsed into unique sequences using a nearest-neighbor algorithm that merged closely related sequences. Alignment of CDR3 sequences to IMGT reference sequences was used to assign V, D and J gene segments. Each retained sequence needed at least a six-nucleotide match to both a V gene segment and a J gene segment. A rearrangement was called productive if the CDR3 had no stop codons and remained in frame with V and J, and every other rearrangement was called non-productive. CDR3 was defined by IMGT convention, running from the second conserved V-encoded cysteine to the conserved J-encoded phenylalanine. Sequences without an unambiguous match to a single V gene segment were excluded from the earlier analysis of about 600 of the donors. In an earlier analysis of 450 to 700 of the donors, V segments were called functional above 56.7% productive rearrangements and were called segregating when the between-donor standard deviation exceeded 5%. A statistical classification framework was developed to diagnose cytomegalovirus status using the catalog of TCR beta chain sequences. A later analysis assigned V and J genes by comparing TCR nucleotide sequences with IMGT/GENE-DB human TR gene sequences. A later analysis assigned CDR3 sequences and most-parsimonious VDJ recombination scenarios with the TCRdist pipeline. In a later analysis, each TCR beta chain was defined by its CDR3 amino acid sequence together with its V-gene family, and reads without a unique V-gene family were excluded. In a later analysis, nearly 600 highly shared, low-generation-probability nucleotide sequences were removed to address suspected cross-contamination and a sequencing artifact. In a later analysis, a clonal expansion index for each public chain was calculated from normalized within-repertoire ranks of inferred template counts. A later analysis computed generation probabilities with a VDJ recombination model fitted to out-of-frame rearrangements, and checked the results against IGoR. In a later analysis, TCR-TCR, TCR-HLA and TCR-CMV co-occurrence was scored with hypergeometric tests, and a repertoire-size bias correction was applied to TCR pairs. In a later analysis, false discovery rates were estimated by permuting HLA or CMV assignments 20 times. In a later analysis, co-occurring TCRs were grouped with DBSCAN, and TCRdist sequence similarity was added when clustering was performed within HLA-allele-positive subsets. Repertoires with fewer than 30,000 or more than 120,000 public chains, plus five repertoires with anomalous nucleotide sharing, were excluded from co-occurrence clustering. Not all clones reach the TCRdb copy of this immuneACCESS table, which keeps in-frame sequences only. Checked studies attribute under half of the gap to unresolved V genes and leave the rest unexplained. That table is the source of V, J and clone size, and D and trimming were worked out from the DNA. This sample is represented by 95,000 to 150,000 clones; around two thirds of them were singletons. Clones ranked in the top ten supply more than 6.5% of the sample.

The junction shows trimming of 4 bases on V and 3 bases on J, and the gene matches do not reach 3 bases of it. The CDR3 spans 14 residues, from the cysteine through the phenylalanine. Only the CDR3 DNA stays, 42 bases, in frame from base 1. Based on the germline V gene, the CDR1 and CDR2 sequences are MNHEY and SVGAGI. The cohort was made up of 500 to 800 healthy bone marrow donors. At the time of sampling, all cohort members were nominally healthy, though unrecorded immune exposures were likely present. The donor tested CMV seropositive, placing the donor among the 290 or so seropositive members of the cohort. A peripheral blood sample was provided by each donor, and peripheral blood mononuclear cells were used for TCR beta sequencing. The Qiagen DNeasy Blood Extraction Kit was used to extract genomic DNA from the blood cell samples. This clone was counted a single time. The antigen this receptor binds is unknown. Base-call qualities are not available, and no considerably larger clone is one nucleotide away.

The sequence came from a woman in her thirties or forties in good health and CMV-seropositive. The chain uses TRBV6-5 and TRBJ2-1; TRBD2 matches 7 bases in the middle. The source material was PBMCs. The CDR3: CASSSSGDYNEQFF. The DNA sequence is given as TGTGCCAGCAGTTCTAGCGGCGACTACAATGAGCAGTTCTTC.